A single sample is the source of the 10 T cell receptor beta chains below, sequenced in a study of siplizumab effects on memory and regulatory T cells. Generated by immunoSEQ multiplex PCR, the TCRdb table keeps only in-frame clones and is missing some. Among 70,000 to 90,000 clones, roughly 93% were seen once, and the ten largest hold 5%. Sequencing was performed on CD8+ T cells sorted from blood. The receptors derive from a human donor in good health.

On this clone itself: The junction differs from germline at one of its ends, possibly a read error. Other DNA sequences in the same sample also yield this CDR3. The rearrangement joins TRBV6-5 to TRBJ2-4, with D possibly TRBD2 on 5 matching bases. This CDR3 contains 15 residues. CDR1 MNHEY and CDR2 SVGAGI come from the germline V gene. DNA of the CDR3: TGTGCCAGCAGCTACTTTCACGGGACCAAAAACATTCAGTACTTC. Translated: CASSYFHGTKNIQYF.

This clone was recorded only once. The chain joins TRBV19 to TRBJ1-5, with a possible D match to TRBD1 (5 bases). CDR3 length: 15 residues. Germline values: CDR1 LNHDA, CDR2 SQIVND (reference sequence). The germline V and J ends were trimmed by 5 bases and 3 bases, with 14 bases remaining between them. As DNA, the CDR3 is TGTGCCAGTAGTCCCCTGGGAGGGGCCAATCAGCCCCAGCATTTT. Amino acids: CASSPLGGANQPQHF.

The chain employs TRBV4-3 and TRBJ2-7; 8 bases match TRBD2. V lost 4 bases to trimming and J lost 3 bases; unmatched junction nucleotides: 5. Germline CDR1 reads LGHNA; CDR2 reads YSLEER. This CDR3 contains 14 residues. CDR3 region: CASSRMGLDYEQYF. In DNA form, the CDR3 reads TGCGCCAGCAGCCGGATGGGACTAGACTACGAGCAGTACTTC.

The V gene is TRBV6-1, the J gene TRBJ2-7; perhaps TRBD1 as D (6 bases). Between the trimmed V and J ends, which lost 3 bases and 3 bases, there was a span of 15 bases. Germline CDR1 MNHNS, CDR2 SASEGT. The length of the CDR3 is 15 residues. The CDR3 here is CASSEAGASFYEQYF. The CDR3 region has the DNA TGTGCCAGCAGTGAGGCAGGGGCTAGTTTCTACGAGCAGTACTTC.

The rearrangement uses TRBV4-1 and TRBJ2-5; 8 bases map to TRBD2. V lost 3 bases, J lost 3 bases, and 3 bases stayed unmatched. The CDR3 is 14 amino acids. Germline V gene data show CDR1 as MGHRA and CDR2 as YSYEKL. In DNA, the CDR3 is TGCGCCAGCAGCCAGGGACTAGGGAAAGAGACCCAGTACTTC. This sequence encodes CASSQGLGKETQYF.

The gene calls are TRBV5-6 and TRBJ2-2; D is perhaps TRBD1 (6 bases). This CDR3 is built from 13 residues. CDR1 and CDR2 from the germline V gene are SGHDT and YYEEEE. The V end lost 1 base, the J end lost 6 bases, and 7 bases lay between the germline ends. The CDR3 nucleotides are TGTGCCAGCAGCTTGCAGGGGCCCGGGGAGCTGTTTTTT. Translating gives CASSLQGPGELFF.

The genes are TRBV10-1 and TRBJ2-7; no reliable D call. Trimming took 3 bases from V and 6 from J, leaving 6 bases between them. Germline assignment: CDR1 WNHNN and CDR2 SYGVQD (reference sequence). This CDR3 comprises 11 residues. The CDR3 loop reads CASSDDLEQYF. The CDR3 bases are TGCGCCAGCAGTGACGATCTCGAGCAGTACTTC.

The chain employs TRBV4-1 and TRBJ2-7; 8 bases are shared with TRBD2. The CDR3 is 14 amino acids. Trimming at V came to 1 base and at J to 2 bases, leaving 1 base not matched to a gene. Germline V lookup: CDR1 MGHRA, CDR2 YSYEKL. CDR3 sequence: CASSQGAGAYEQYF. CDR3 in DNA: TGCGCCAGCAGCCAAGGAGCGGGGGCCTACGAGCAGTACTTC.

The chain employs TRBV4-3 and TRBJ1-1, with TRBD1 matching over 7 bases. The CDR3 sequence is 14 residues long. Germline-derived CDR1 and CDR2 are LGHNA and YSLEER. Trimming cost V 3 bases and J 4 bases; bases outside gene matches: 5. As DNA, the CDR3 is TGCGCCAGCAGCCACCGACAGGGAGCCACTGAAGCTTTCTTT. Translated, it gives CASSHRQGATEAFF.

In DNA, the CDR3 is TGTGCCAGCAGCTTAGCTATTAGCAGCGCGGGGGACCCTAGCACAGATACGCAGTATTTT. Its protein product is CASSLAISSAGDPSTDTQYF. This chain joins TRBV7-6 and TRBJ2-3; TRBD2 matches 7 bases. Germline CDR1 is SGHVS and CDR2 is FNYEAQ. This CDR3 has 20 amino acids. Germline trimming cut 0 bases from V and 0 bases from J; bases unmatched to any gene: 15. Based on the CDR3 plus reference TRBV7-6 and TRBJ2-3, the full variable domain is GAGVSQSPRYKVTKRGQDVALRCDPISGHVSLYWYRQALGQGPEFLTYFNYEAQQDKSGLPNDRFSAERPEGSISTLTIQRTEQRDSAMYRCASSLAISSAGDPSTDTQYFGPGTRLTVL.